One T cell receptor beta chain is described in this entry. Its antigen remains unknown. With 60 Vbeta and 13 Jbeta primers, the PCR was carried out. This table comes from immunoSEQ multiplex PCR, and its TCRdb copy is limited to in-frame clones, with some not included. The data show more than 140,000 clones, about 80% seen once. The data belong to a study of cytomegalovirus exposure and HLA in healthy donors. Study-level results: 87-base-pair reads could not separate some V segments, including TRBV6-2 and TRBV6-3. Association of around 17,000 TCR beta sequences with HLA alleles was found at 0.05 false discovery rate in a later analysis. Later analysis showed TCR association rates varying by HLA locus, highest for DRB1 and lowest for HLA-C.

V lost 5 bases and J lost 8, with 10 bases in between. Germline V gene data show CDR1 as MNHNY and CDR2 as SVGAGI (reference sequence). There are 13 residues in the CDR3. This clonotype was obtained from a male donor in good health and CMV-seronegative. J is TRBJ1-6 and V is TRBV6-6, with D unresolved. The source material was PBMCs. The CDR3 protein is CASSISVDSPLHF. DNA of the CDR3: TGTGCCAGCAGTATTTCGGTTGATTCACCCCTCCACTTT.